Reported below is one T cell receptor (beta chain). The data derive from a study of T cell changes during pregnancy in multiple sclerosis. Repertoires were generated with immunoSEQ multiplex PCR, while TCRdb's copy carries only in-frame clones and drops some. The table has about 59,000 clones, 90% to 95% seen once. V was pared by 7 bases and J by 2 bases, with 6 bases between. Germline loops: CDR1 DFQATT, CDR2 SNEGSKA (reference sequence). CDR3 length: 11 amino acids. The genes are TRBV20-1 and TRBJ2-1; D is ambiguous. The sample in question was peripheral blood, obtained in the third trimester of pregnancy. The TCR comes from a female donor in good health, enrolled as a control in a pregnancy study. Here the CDR3 reads CSGRTYNEQFF. As DNA, the CDR3 is TGCAGTGGGAGAACCTACAATGAGCAGTTCTTC.